This is a list of T cell receptor beta chains from one sample in a study of high-grade serous ovarian cancer treatment subgroups. Using immunoSEQ multiplex PCR, the repertoire was profiled, and TCRdb retains in-frame clones only, with some absent. In the table there are several thousand clones, about 64% of which are singletons. Sequenced material: tumor tissue. The receptors shown here come from a human donor with high-grade serous ovarian cancer. Each CDR3 is given with its conserved first and last residue. The order of the fields is clone size, D gene, V gene, J gene, CDR3 DNA, CDR3 protein. D genes are given only for firm matches. The size field is filled for only some rows; it gives once, few, many or a size class.

-,TRBD2,TRBV5-4,TRBJ2-3,TGTGCCAGCAGCTCGGGACTAGCGGGAGGAACAGATACGCAGTATTTT,CASSSGLAGGTDTQYF
few,-,TRBV30,TRBJ1-1,TGTGCCTGGAGGTTCGGTCCTAACACTGAAGCTTTCTTT,CAWRFGPNTEAFF
-,-,TRBV7-2,TRBJ2-2,TGTGCCAGCAGCCAGGGACATTTAAAGACCGGGGAGCTGTTTTTT,CASSQGHLKTGELFF
-,-,TRBV7-9,TRBJ2-1,TGTGCCAGCAGTCAGGACCTGTTGTACAATGAGCAGTTCTTC,CASSQDLLYNEQFF
-,-,TRBV11-1,TRBJ1-1,TGTGCCAGCAGCCCCTGGGAGAATCTAAACACTGAAGCTTTCTTT,CASSPWENLNTEAFF
-,TRBD1,TRBV7-2,TRBJ2-1,TGTGCCAGCAGCTTAAGGGGCCTGGGACAGGGGGGGCAGTTCTTC,CASSLRGLGQGGQFF
once,TRBD2,TRBV7-9,TRBJ2-5,TGTGCCAGCAGCTGGACGACTAGCGGGAGAGGCGAACAGTACTTC,CASSWTTSGRGEQYF
medium-sized,-,TRBV5-5,TRBJ1-1,TGTGCCAGCAGCTTGGGGTGGCAGGGTGAAGCTTTCTTT,CASSLGWQGEAFF
-,TRBD2,TRBV19,TRBJ2-7,TGTGCCAGTGCTCCGGGGGGGCGGACCGAGCAGTACTTC,CASAPGGRTEQYF
few,TRBD1,TRBV28,TRBJ1-2,TGTGCCAGCAGTAGAGGACAGGGGCGGGATGGCTACACCTTC,CASSRGQGRDGYTF
-,-,TRBV18,TRBJ2-1,TGTGCCAGCTCAACGCAGGGGTACAATGAGCAGTTCTTC,CASSTQGYNEQFF
-,-,TRBV5-6,TRBJ2-1,TGTGCCAGCAGCTTGCCCTCCTTAGCGAGTTGGGTTTGGCCGAATGAGCAGTTCTTC,CASSLPSLASWVWPNEQFF
few,-,TRBV27,TRBJ1-1,TGTGCCAGCAGTTCCAACAGGGAGACTGAAGCTTTCTTT,CASSSNRETEAFF
few,TRBD2,TRBV5-1,TRBJ2-1,TGCGCCAGCAGGCGTCTATCTAGCGGGAGCTCCTACAATGAGCAGTTCTTC,CASRRLSSGSSYNEQFF
-,-,TRBV18,TRBJ2-2,TGTGCCAGCTCACCAAATCCCAGCGCCTACACCGGGGAGCTGTTTTTT,CASSPNPSAYTGELFF
once,-,TRBV19,TRBJ1-4,TGTGCCAGTAGTATAGGCCCCGCGGCAGGGAGGCCCGAAAAACTGTTTTTT,CASSIGPAAGRPEKLFF
-,-,TRBV4-3,TRBJ2-2,TGCGCCAGCAGCCGTGGACGGGGCACCGGGGAGCTGTTTTTT,CASSRGRGTGELFF
-,-,TRBV6-1,TRBJ2-7,TGTGCCAGCAGTGAAGGGGCAGGGGGGTTCTACGAGCAGTACTTC,CASSEGAGGFYEQYF
-,-,TRBV11-3,TRBJ2-5,TGTGCCAGCAGCTTAGGTTTCGTGGGCCAAGAGACCCAGTACTTC,CASSLGFVGQETQYF
once,-,TRBV29-1,TRBJ1-1,TGCAGCGTTGTAAGGCATTCGGATGTCGAAGCTTTCTTT,CSVVRHSDVEAFF
-,-,TRBV27,TRBJ2-3,TGTGCCAGCCGCCAAGCTGTAGATGGGGATACGCAGTATTTT,CASRQAVDGDTQYF
-,-,TRBV4-2,TRBJ1-4,TGTGCCAGCAGCCCCTTGGGGGAAAAACTGTTTTTT,CASSPLGEKLFF
-,-,TRBV7-2,TRBJ1-2,TGTGCCAGCAGCTTGGGGTACAGGCCGCTAGGCTACACCTTC,CASSLGYRPLGYTF